The clone carrying this T cell receptor (beta chain) has a count of ten or more. Its cognate antigen is unknown. The data originate from a study of T cell repertoires in cytomegalovirus infection. Each CDR3 protein is one row after TCRdb ran MiXCR on the reads. This repertoire shows more than 95,000 distinct CDR3 sequences, 32% found once; its top ten account for 58%. Germline CDR1 SGHTA, CDR2 FQGNSA. The CDR3 covers 15 residues. The germline V and J ends were trimmed by 1 base and 2 bases, with 12 bases remaining between them. Sequencing used CD8+ T cells from cultured PBMCs, obtained from culture after CMV antigen stimulation. The chain uses TRBV7-2 and TRBJ2-7; weak D call: TRBD2 (6 bases). This clonotype originated in a human donor in good health (CMV status not recorded). Some clones in this sample may be carry-over from other donors' samples. CDR3 nucleotides: TGTGCCAGCAGCTTAGATCTAGGAGGGACCTACGAGCAGTACTTC. This encodes CASSLDLGGTYEQYF.